These T cell receptor beta chains were read from a single sample in a study of beta chain features in type 1 diabetes. The data were produced by immunoSEQ multiplex PCR, yet TCRdb's version contains in-frame clones alone and is incomplete. The profile shows 860,000 or so clones, about a sixth of them singletons. Source material: naive CD4+ T cells from blood. The receptors derive from a young woman in good health. Each CDR3 is given with its conserved first and last residue. The D gene is left open where the match is weak. Clone sizes are given selectively: once, few, many, or a class where the clone is expanded.

few | TRBD2 | TRBJ2-1 | TRBV4-3 | TGCGCCAGCAGCCAAGCGTACGGGACTAGCGGAAATGAGCAGTTCTTC | CASSQAYGTSGNEQFF
few | . | TRBJ2-1 | TRBV27 | TGTGCCAGCAGTTTAAGGGGAGATGAGCAGTTCTTC | CASSLRGDEQFF
few | TRBD2 | TRBJ2-3 | TRBV7-9 | TGTGCCAGCAGCCCGCGAATGGGGCTAGCGGGACGGGCGCAGTATTTT | CASSPRMGLAGRAQYF
few | . | TRBJ1-5 | TRBV7-9 | TGTGCCAGCAGCTTATTCGAGAATCAGCCCCAGCATTTT | CASSLFENQPQHF
few | TRBD2 | TRBJ2-6 | TRBV7-9 | TGTGCCAGCAGCGTCAGCGGGACGAGCTCTGGGGCCAACGTCCTGACTTTC | CASSVSGTSSGANVLTF
. | . | TRBJ2-7 | TRBV28 | TGTGCCAGCAGTCATTCTAGCCTACTTACCTACGAGCAGTACTTC | CASSHSSLLTYEQYF
. | . | TRBJ1-2 | TRBV7-2 | TGTGCCAGCAGCTTAGATGGTATCGGCGGCTACACCTTC | CASSLDGIGGYTF
few | . | TRBJ2-7 | TRBV11-2 | TGTGCCAGCAGCTTAGTACACGCGGTAACCTACGAGCAGTACTTC | CASSLVHAVTYEQYF
few | . | TRBJ2-6 | TRBV18 | TGTGCCAGCTCACCCACCCCACGACGGTCCTCTGGGGCCAACGTCCTGACTTTC | CASSPTPRRSSGANVLTF
few | TRBD2 | TRBJ2-1 | TRBV29-1 | TGCAGCGTTGATAGAACCCGACTAGCGGGAGGGATAAAGCAGTTCTTC | CSVDRTRLAGGIKQFF